Below, 30 T cell receptor beta chains from the same sample are listed, as sequenced in a study of post-analysis software for immune sequencing data (dated by TCRdb to the mid-2010s). General findings and caveats noted by the study authors: Patients showed significantly higher frequencies than controls for about five TRBV segments, among them TRBV5-6, TRBV5-1 and TRBV20-1.

Receptor amplification or capture employed PCR. The reads were generated on an Illumina HiSeq 2500. Unique molecular identifiers were incorporated into TCR beta cDNA libraries to reduce PCR and sequencing biases. TCRdb redid the processing of the public reads, applying fastp at Q25 and MiXCR, and retained in-frame beta chains. Every distinct CDR3 protein forms one entry, paired with its most common genes and DNA. The sample table lists hundreds of thousands of distinct CDR3 sequences, 25% to 30% of them with a count of one. Around 0.56% of the sample comes from the top ten. Which antigens these TCRs recognize remains unknown. Sequencing input: blood. The receptors derive from a girl between 10 and 17 years old with multiple sclerosis.

The count of this clonotype is one. This chain uses TRBV4-1 with TRBJ1-1, with D possibly matching TRBD1 (5 bases). The germline CDR1 and CDR2 sequences are MGHRA and YSYEKL. Between the trimmed V and J ends, which lost 4 bases and 3 bases, there was a span of 9 bases. This CDR3 is built from 13 residues. The CDR3, as DNA: TGCGCCAGCAGCCTCAGGGCCGACACTGAAGCTTTCTTT. This gives the protein CASSLRADTEAFF.

The CDR3, as DNA: TGCGCCAGCAGCCAATCTGGGGCAGGCGATCAGCCCCAGCATTTT. Protein: CASSQSGAGDQPQHF. V and J are TRBV5-1 and TRBJ1-5; D might be TRBD1 (5 bases). Between the trimmed V and J ends, which lost 4 bases and 5 bases, there was a span of 16 bases. This CDR3 contains 15 residues. CDR1 SGHRS and CDR2 YFSETQ come from the germline V gene.

The V gene is TRBV7-2, the J gene TRBJ2-7, with TRBD2 matching 15 bases. The germline V gene encodes CDR1 SGHTA and CDR2 FQGNSA. The CDR3 is made up of 16 amino acids. V shed 5 bases, J shed 6 bases, and the junction held 8 bases outside the gene matches. CDR3 sequence (DNA): TGTGCCAGCAGCCTCCAATCGGGACTAGCGGGAGGCGAGCAGTACTTC. As protein: CASSLQSGLAGGEQYF.

The V and J genes are TRBV5-6 and TRBJ2-1, with 13 bases aligning to TRBD2. The CDR3 has 16 amino acids. V shed 0 bases and J 7 bases; nucleotides not matched to a gene: 4. Germline CDR1 reads SGHDT; CDR2 reads YYEEEE. The CDR3 DNA reads TGTGCCAGCAGCTTGGAGTTGACTAGCGGGGGGAATGAGCAGTTCTTC. This codes for CASSLELTSGGNEQFF.

This clonotype was seen more than once but under ten times. This sequence joins TRBV4-3 and TRBJ2-7; 8 positions match TRBD1. The CDR3 consists of 16 residues. Germline V gene data show CDR1 as LGHNA and CDR2 as YSLEER. The V gene end was trimmed by 4 bases and the J gene end by 10 bases; junction bases not matched to a gene: 18. The CDR3 loop is CASSPKRLGQAGDQYF. The CDR3 DNA follows: TGCGCCAGCAGCCCCAAGAGATTGGGACAGGCCGGGGACCAGTACTTC.

The chain uses TRBV11-2 and TRBJ2-7; 10 bases fit TRBD2. CDR3 length: 15 residues. The V segment lost 5 bases and the J segment 3 bases; nucleotides outside the gene matches: 7. Germline CDR1 is SGHAT and CDR2 is FQNNGV. The CDR3 nucleotides read TGTGCCAGCAGCGGGGGACTAGCGACCTTCTACGAGCAGTACTTC. Residues: CASSGGLATFYEQYF.

The J gene is TRBJ2-5, the V gene TRBV5-1, with 11 bases aligning to TRBD1. Germline V gene sequence: CDR1 SGHRS, CDR2 YFSETQ. The CDR3 runs to 16 residues. The ends lost 3 bases at V and 2 bases at J; junction bases unmatched: 6. The CDR3 region has the DNA TGCGCCAGCAGCTACGGACAGGGGGCAACTCAAGAGACCCAGTACTTC. Translation: CASSYGQGATQETQYF.

The rearrangement uses TRBV5-1 and TRBJ2-6; tentatively, D is TRBD1 (5 bases). The V and J ends lost 0 bases and 1 base respectively, with 14 bases between them. Germline CDR1 reads SGHRS; CDR2 reads YFSETQ. This CDR3 spans 18 amino acids. CDR3 sequence: CASSLVSQGRSGANVLTF. The CDR3 nucleotides are TGCGCCAGCAGCTTGGTATCCCAGGGTAGGTCTGGGGCCAACGTCCTGACTTTC. Drawing the rest from reference TRBV5-1 and TRBJ2-6, the complete variable domain is KAGVTQTPRYLIKTRGQQVTLSCSPISGHRSVSWYQQTPGQGLQFLFEYFSETQRNKGNFPGRFSGRQFSNSRSEMNVSTLELGDSALYLCASSLVSQGRSGANVLTFGAGSRLTVL.

On this clonotype itself: The junction does not match germline at one end; this may be a read error. The chain links TRBV24-1 to TRBJ2-3, with D perhaps given as TRBD1 or TRBD2 (5 bases each). Germline lookup yields CDR1 KGHDR and CDR2 SFDVKD. This CDR3 region has 15 residues. The CDR3 sequence is CATGDLGLQGDTQYF. DNA of the CDR3: TGTGCCACCGGTGATTTAGGACTCCAGGGAGATACGCAGTATTTT.

V gene TRBV9 combines with J gene TRBJ2-5; 11 bases match TRBD2. J lost 1 base, V lost 6 bases, and 14 bases had no gene match. Germline V gene data show CDR1 as SGDLS and CDR2 as YYNGEE. The CDR3 is made up of 18 amino acids. CDR3 sequence reads: CASNPRRVGTSGQETQYF. CDR3 nucleotide sequence: TGTGCCAGCAACCCCCGTAGGGTGGGGACTAGCGGCCAAGAGACCCAGTACTTC.

The sample holds a few counts of this clonotype. The chain carries TRBV29-1 and TRBJ2-7; D might be TRBD2 (5 bases). There are 16 residues in the CDR3. CDR1 is SQVTM and CDR2 is ANQGSEA in the germline V gene. The V and J ends lost 7 bases and 1 base respectively, with 23 bases between them. CDR3 residues: CSAKGHFSEKSYEQYF. The DNA of the CDR3 is TGCAGCGCGAAAGGGCACTTTAGCGAAAAGTCCTACGAGCAGTACTTC.

The chain couples TRBV24-1 to TRBJ2-3; no clear D. Germline V gene data show CDR1 as KGHDR and CDR2 as SFDVKD. The CDR3 has 16 amino acids. V lost 3 bases to trimming and J lost 3 bases, with 15 bases between them. In nucleotides, the CDR3 is TGTGCCACCAGTGATCCGACCGCGCTTAGGACAGATACGCAGTATTTT. This translates into CATSDPTALRTDTQYF.

A few counts support this clonotype. The chain has TRBV18 and TRBJ2-3, with TRBD2 identical over 7 bases. CDR1 is KGHSH and CDR2 is LQKENI in the germline V gene. The CDR3 spans 13 residues. The V and J ends lost 8 bases and 5 bases, in that order; junction bases with no gene match: 7. Here the CDR3 DNA reads TGTGCCAGCGCGGGAGACGGGGAAGATACGCAGTATTTT. Translated, it gives CASAGDGEDTQYF. The complete variable domain, with remaining parts taken from reference TRBV18 and TRBJ2-3, reads NAGVMQNPRHLVRRRGQEARLRCSPMKGHSHVYWYRQLPEEGLKFMVYLQKENIIDESGMPKERFSAEFPKEGPSILRIQQVVRGDSAAYFCASAGDGEDTQYFGPGTRLTVL.

The V and J genes are TRBV5-1 and TRBJ2-5, with 13 positions matching TRBD2. This CDR3 has 15 amino acids. The V segment lost 3 bases and the J segment 3 bases; nucleotides outside the gene matches: 2. Germline V lookup: CDR1 SGHRS, CDR2 YFSETQ. CDR3 DNA: TGCGCCAGCAGCTCACTAGCGGGAGGGAAAGAGACCCAGTACTTC. Protein sequence: CASSSLAGGKETQYF.

This clonotype has just one count. CDR3 residues: CAGTRWAADTQYF. CDR3 nucleotide sequence: TGTGCCGGCACACGATGGGCGGCAGATACGCAGTATTTT. The V call is TRBV11-2, the J call TRBJ2-3; D uncertain. The V gene's germline CDR1 is SGHAT and CDR2 FQNNGV. V lost 11 bases and J 4 bases, leaving 16 bases between the germline ends. This CDR3 has 13 amino acids.

This clonotype has just a few counts. This chain joins TRBV4-3 and TRBJ2-1, with D perhaps matching TRBD2 (6 bases). CDR3 length: 15 amino acids. V was pared by 0 bases and J by 6 bases, with 12 bases between. Germline CDR1 is LGHNA and CDR2 is YSLEER. CDR3 nucleotides: TGCGCCAGCAGCCAAGAGGAGGGCCGTGGCAATGAGCAGTTCTTC. Its translation: CASSQEEGRGNEQFF.

This clonotype occurred many times. The V call is TRBV20-1, the J call TRBJ1-2, with 7 bases identical to TRBD1. The germline CDR1 and CDR2 sequences are DFQATT and SNEGSKA (reference sequence). The V segment lost 3 bases and the J segment 8 bases; nucleotides outside the gene matches: 12. This CDR3 is 14 amino acids long. CDR3 coding DNA: TGCAGTGCTAGCTCCTCGACAGGGCCGGGAGGCTACACCTTC. This codes for CSASSSTGPGGYTF.

The chain is built from TRBV6-5 and TRBJ2-1; TRBD1 aligns across 7 bases. J was trimmed by 7 bases and V by 5 bases; bases with no gene match: 11. The CDR3 sequence is 15 residues long. Per the germline V gene, CDR1 is MNHEY and CDR2 is SVGAGI. The CDR3 loop is CASSHHQRRGNEQFF. In DNA, the CDR3 is TGTGCCAGCAGTCACCACCAACGCAGGGGGAATGAGCAGTTCTTC.

This clonotype showed up just once. The CDR3 region is CSAGRGGGVSHEQYF. The CDR3 bases are TGCAGTGCTGGGCGGGGCGGAGGGGTATCTCACGAGCAGTACTTC. This chain connects TRBV20-1 to TRBJ2-4; D possibly corresponds to TRBD2 (6 bases). The DNA matches TRBJ2-7 better at its end, which makes the J call doubtful. Per the germline V gene, CDR1 is DFQATT and CDR2 is SNEGSKA (reference sequence). The CDR3 has 15 residues.

The rearrangement uses TRBV20-1 and TRBJ2-4; 7 bases are a match to TRBD1. The end of the DNA fits TRBJ2-7 better, so the J call may be wrong. This CDR3 is built from 15 residues. The germline V gene has CDR1 DFQATT and CDR2 SNEGSKA (reference sequence). The CDR3 nucleotides read TGCAGTGCTAGAGTAGGGGGCGGGCTTTTCGGCGAGCAGTACTTC. Translating it yields CSARVGGGLFGEQYF.

This rearrangement joins TRBV20-1 to TRBJ1-2, with a tentative D call TRBD1 (6 bases). CDR3 length: 17 amino acids. Between the trimmed V and J ends, which lost 3 bases and 4 bases, there was a span of 24 bases. Germline values: CDR1 DFQATT, CDR2 SNEGSKA (reference sequence). The CDR3 sequence is CSASANLKTGALYGYTF. The DNA for the CDR3 is TGCAGTGCTAGCGCGAACCTCAAGACAGGCGCCCTCTATGGCTACACCTTC.

The chain links TRBV20-1 to TRBJ2-7; the D call may be TRBD1 or TRBD2 (5 bases each). There are 13 residues in the CDR3. Trimming cost V 6 bases and J 1 base, with 13 bases left between them. The germline V gene encodes CDR1 DFQATT and CDR2 SNEGSKA (reference sequence). CDR3 sequence reads: CSAQGTDSYEQYF. The CDR3 DNA is TGCAGTGCCCAAGGGACGGATTCCTACGAGCAGTACTTC.

The V and J genes are TRBV29-1 and TRBJ2-7, with D maybe TRBD2 (6 bases). V dropped 7 bases and J dropped 5 bases, with 15 bases sitting between them. Germline CDR1 and CDR2: SQVTM and ANQGSEA. The CDR3 runs 12 residues. CDR3: CSASWGGDEQYF. The CDR3, as DNA: TGCAGCGCCTCTTGGGGAGGCGACGAGCAGTACTTC.

The CDR3 nucleotides are TGTGCCAGCAGTTTATCGAGAAGGAGCTACGAGCAGTACTTC. Amino acids: CASSLSRRSYEQYF. The chain joins TRBV27 to TRBJ2-7; D unresolved. Germline-derived CDR1 and CDR2 are MNHEY and SMNVEV (reference sequence). V lost 0 bases and J 3 bases, leaving 9 bases between the germline ends. This CDR3 spans 14 amino acids.

V and J are TRBV7-9 and TRBJ1-3, with 10 nucleotides matching TRBD1. CDR3 length: 15 amino acids. Germline trimming cut 4 bases from V and 8 bases from J; bases unmatched to any gene: 8. CDR1 is SEHNR and CDR2 is FQNEAQ in the germline V gene (reference sequence). This CDR3 is CASSSRGQGTDTIYF. CDR3 nucleotides: TGTGCCAGCAGCTCCAGGGGACAGGGGACAGACACCATATATTTT.

With respect to this clonotype: This may be a read error, as it is one base from a much larger clone. The chain has TRBV4-3 and TRBJ1-4; possible D gene TRBD1, 6 bases. CDR3 length: 15 residues. CDR1 LGHNA and CDR2 YSLEER come from the germline V gene. In nucleotides, the CDR3 is TGCGCCAGCAGCCAAGGTCCGGGGGCGGGTGAAGAACTGTTTTTT. It translates to CASSQGPGAGEELFF.

V gene TRBV7-9 combines with J gene TRBJ2-5, with D possibly being TRBD2 (5 bases). The germline V gene has CDR1 SEHNR and CDR2 FQNEAQ (reference sequence). The CDR3 is 13 amino acids. V was shortened by 7 bases and J by 0 bases, with 9 bases between the two germline ends. CDR3 bases: TGTGCCAGCACCGAGGGTAACCAAGAGACCCAGTACTTC. As protein: CASTEGNQETQYF.

This clonotype appeared a few times. The V call is TRBV5-4, the J call TRBJ2-7; 10 bases align to TRBD2. The J call may be in error: the DNA end matches TRBJ2-5 better. Germline V gene lookup returns CDR1 SGHNT and CDR2 YYREEE (reference sequence). The CDR3 length is 14 residues. The CDR3 DNA reads as TGTGCCAGCAGCTTGCCTAGCGGGAGTGAGACCCAGTACTTC. This codes for CASSLPSGSETQYF.

This clonotype has a handful of counts. This chain links TRBV9 with TRBJ2-4; D is undetermined. Trimming took off 3 bases at V and 0 bases at J, with 7 bases between the two ends. The germline V gene has CDR1 SGDLS and CDR2 YYNGEE. This CDR3 has 14 amino acids. As DNA, the CDR3 is TGTGCCAGCAGCGCCAACCTAGCCAAAAACATTCAGTACTTC. This sequence encodes CASSANLAKNIQYF.

The chain recombines TRBV7-9 with TRBJ2-1, with 10 bases fitting TRBD2. Germline V gene data show CDR1 as SEHNR and CDR2 as FQNEAQ (reference sequence). The junction had 13 bases not matched to a gene; V was cut back by 6 bases and J by 5 bases. The CDR3 is made up of 17 amino acids. The CDR3 protein is CASSRGELAGRNNEQFF. In DNA form, the CDR3 reads TGTGCCAGCAGTCGGGGGGAACTAGCGGGGAGAAACAATGAGCAGTTCTTC.